The 19 T cell receptor beta chains given below trace back to one sample, sequenced in a study of cytomegalovirus exposure and HLA in healthy donors. Amplification used 60 Vbeta primers and 13 Jbeta primers. Clones were sequenced by immunoSEQ multiplex PCR, and TCRdb holds only the in-frame ones, with some missing. The data contain around 200,000 clones, 70% to 90% of them singletons. Sequenced input: PBMCs. The receptors originated from a woman younger than 45 in good health and CMV-seronegative.

This sequence joins TRBV6-5 and TRBJ1-1; no reliable D call. This CDR3 spans 14 amino acids. V lost 2 bases and J 6 bases, leaving 13 bases between the germline ends. Germline V gene lookup returns CDR1 MNHEY and CDR2 SVGAGI. In DNA, the CDR3 is TGTGCCAGCAGTTACGATCGGCGTGGGCCTGAAGCTTTCTTT. Amino acid sequence: CASSYDRRGPEAFF.

The genes are TRBV2 and TRBJ2-3; no clear D. The CDR3 totals 17 residues. V was trimmed by 2 bases and J by 0 bases, leaving 15 bases between them. The germline V gene has CDR1 SNHLY and CDR2 FYNNEI. The CDR3 coding sequence is TGTGCCAGCAGTGAAAATGAGGCAGATACTAGCACAGATACGCAGTATTTT. As protein: CASSENEADTSTDTQYF.

This clone was detected only once. This chain links TRBV19 with TRBJ2-1, with D perhaps matching TRBD1 (6 bases). Germline CDR1 and CDR2: LNHDA and SQIVND (reference sequence). The CDR3 consists of 15 residues. The V and J ends lost 3 bases and 0 bases respectively, with 9 bases between them. For the CDR3, the DNA is TGTGCCAGTAGTATTCAGGGACACTCCTACAATGAGCAGTTCTTC. Its translation is CASSIQGHSYNEQFF. The whole variable domain, filled in from reference TRBV19 and TRBJ2-1, reads DGGITQSPKYLFRKEGQNVTLSCEQNLNHDAMYWYRQDPGQGLRLIYYSQIVNDFQKGDIAEGYSVSREKKESFPLTVTSAQKNPTAFYLCASSIQGHSYNEQFFGPGTRLTVL.

The J gene is TRBJ2-1, the V gene TRBV7-9; D is possibly TRBD2 (6 bases). This CDR3 region has 16 residues. Germline V lookup: CDR1 SEHNR, CDR2 FQNEAQ (reference sequence). Trimming stripped 2 bases from V and 1 base from J, with 12 bases between. CDR3 DNA sequence: TGTGCCAGCAGCTTATACGGGAGCCGATCCTACAATGAGCAGTTCTTC. This encodes CASSLYGSRSYNEQFF. Using reference TRBV7-9 and TRBJ2-1 for the parts outside the CDR3, the full variable domain is DTGVSQNPRHKITKRGQNVTFRCDPISEHNRLYWYRQTLGQGPEFLTYFQNEAQLEKSRLLSDRFSAERPKGSFSTLEIQRTEQGDSAMYLCASSLYGSRSYNEQFFGPGTRLTVL.

This clone was seen a handful of times. V gene TRBV4-1 combines with J gene TRBJ2-1, with D tentatively TRBD2 (6 bases). This CDR3 contains 17 residues. Trimming took off 1 base at V and 4 bases at J, with 17 bases between the two ends. The germline gives CDR1 MGHRA, CDR2 YSYEKL. The chain's CDR3 is CASSQGGGGAYYNEQFF. The CDR3 bases are TGCGCCAGCAGCCAAGGAGGTGGCGGGGCATATTACAATGAGCAGTTCTTC.

The CDR3 DNA reads as TGCAGCGCCGGGACAGGCGAGGGGAGCGAGCAGTACTTC. Its translation is CSAGTGEGSEQYF. This rearrangement joins TRBV29-1 to TRBJ2-7; 8 bases agree with TRBD1. Trimming took 7 bases from V and 6 from J; bases not matched to a gene: 11. This CDR3 comprises 13 residues. The germline gives CDR1 SQVTM, CDR2 ANQGSEA.

The chain couples TRBV5-5 to TRBJ1-2, with D possibly being TRBD1 (5 bases). Germline values: CDR1 SGHKS, CDR2 YYEKEE (reference sequence). This CDR3 is built from 14 residues. The V gene lost 7 bases and the J gene lost 5 bases, with 18 bases spanning the gap. The CDR3 DNA reads TGTGCCAGCTCTCAAAGGGGCGAGGTTTATGGCTACACCTTC. This codes for CASSQRGEVYGYTF.

This clone has only a few counts. This chain links TRBV10-2 with TRBJ2-5, with D perhaps TRBD2 (5 bases). The J call may not be correct, given that the DNA end is closer to TRBJ2-7. CDR1 is WSHSY, CDR2 SAAADI, per germline. The CDR3 is made up of 13 amino acids. The CDR3 DNA reads as TGCGCCAGCAGTCCGGGAACAAACTACGAGCAGTACTTC. It codes for CASSPGTNYEQYF.

CDR3 nucleotides: TGTGCCAGCAGTAATGGTAGAGGTTTTGGCTACACCTTC. It encodes CASSNGRGFGYTF. The chain carries TRBV2 and TRBJ1-2; D remains ambiguous. This CDR3 is 13 amino acids long. The V end lost 5 bases, the J end lost 7 bases, and 14 bases lay between the germline ends. Germline V gives CDR1 SNHLY, CDR2 FYNNEI.

This clone was counted between two and nine times. The same CDR3 also results from other DNA sequences found in this sample. V gene TRBV5-1 combines with J gene TRBJ2-7; 9 positions agree with TRBD1. The V gene end was trimmed by 4 bases and the J gene end by 2 bases; junction bases not matched to a gene: 4. This CDR3 has 14 amino acids. Germline values: CDR1 SGHRS, CDR2 YFSETQ. CDR3 amino acids: CASSGGQGAYEQYF. The CDR3 region has the DNA TGCGCCAGCAGCGGGGGACAGGGCGCCTACGAGCAGTACTTC.

The chain has TRBV5-6 and TRBJ2-1; possibly TRBD1 for D (6 bases). The CDR3 spans 12 residues. The germline CDR1 and CDR2 sequences are SGHDT and YYEEEE. V was cut by 4 bases and J by 14 bases, with 16 bases left in between. This chain's CDR3 is CASSIFRDTKFF. CDR3 coding DNA: TGTGCCAGCAGCATTTTCCGGGACACGAAGTTCTTC.

The V gene is TRBV5-1, the J gene TRBJ2-5; D is ambiguous. This CDR3 has 13 amino acids. The V gene's germline CDR1 is SGHRS and CDR2 YFSETQ. The V end was cut by 4 bases, the J end by 8 bases, with 15 bases between. Here the CDR3 reads CASSEPGLVTQYF. Here the CDR3 DNA reads TGCGCCAGCAGCGAACCGGGTCTAGTAACCCAGTACTTC.

V and J are TRBV7-3 and TRBJ2-2, with D possibly matching TRBD1 (6 bases). The CDR3 runs to 17 residues. Per germline, CDR1 SGHTA and CDR2 FQGTGA. Trimming left V 1 base short and J 1 base short, with 13 bases between. The DNA for the CDR3 is TGTGCCAGCAGCTTAAACCTAAAGACAGGGAACACCGGGGAGCTGTTTTTT. This encodes CASSLNLKTGNTGELFF.

CDR3 amino acids: CASSLTGVRDEQYF. The DNA for the CDR3 is TGTGCCAGCAGCCTCACAGGGGTAAGGGACGAGCAGTACTTC. V is TRBV5-4 and J is TRBJ2-7, with 7 bases lining up with TRBD1. Trimming removed 4 bases from V and 5 bases from J; junction bases left unmatched: 9. Germline CDR1 and CDR2: SGHNT and YYREEE (reference sequence). This CDR3 is 14 amino acids long. The full variable domain, rest sourced from reference TRBV5-4 and TRBJ2-7, is ETGVTQSPTHLIKTRGQQVTLRCSSQSGHNTVSWYQQALGQGPQFIFQYYREEENGRGNFPPRFSGLQFPNYSSELNVNALELDDSALYLCASSLTGVRDEQYFGPGTRLTVT.

This clone appeared once. The chain recombines TRBV6-4 with TRBJ1-2; D possibly corresponds to TRBD1 (6 bases). V lost 5 bases and J 8 bases, leaving 15 bases between the germline ends. The CDR3 totals 13 residues. Germline V gives CDR1 MRHNA, CDR2 SNTAGT. The chain's CDR3 is CASSSTGTIGYTF. The CDR3 DNA is TGTGCCAGCAGTTCAACAGGGACAATCGGCTACACCTTC.

The chain links TRBV5-1 to TRBJ2-3; TRBD1 matches 9 bases. Per germline, CDR1 SGHRS and CDR2 YFSETQ. The CDR3 extends over 14 amino acids. The J segment lost 4 bases and the V segment lost 3 bases, leaving 3 bases of the junction unmatched. The chain's CDR3 is CASSSGTGSDTQYF. The CDR3 region has the DNA TGCGCCAGCAGCTCCGGGACAGGGTCAGATACGCAGTATTTT.

A single count supports this clone. CDR3 protein: CSAHGLNTEAFF. In nucleotides, the CDR3 is TGCAGCGCCCACGGGTTGAACACTGAAGCTTTCTTT. This chain connects TRBV29-1 to TRBJ1-1; no reliable D call. CDR1 is SQVTM, CDR2 ANQGSEA, per germline. The V gene lost 7 bases and the J gene lost 0 bases, with 9 bases spanning the gap. This CDR3 comprises 12 residues.

This sequence joins TRBV7-9 and TRBJ2-7; possible D gene TRBD2, 6 bases. The CDR3 spans 16 residues. In germline, CDR1 is SEHNR, CDR2 FQNEAQ (reference sequence). V was clipped by 1 base and J by 1 base, with 14 bases between them. In DNA, the CDR3 is TGTGCCAGCAGCTTAGGTAACCGGGAGAGGTCCTACGAGCAGTACTTC. Encoded protein: CASSLGNRERSYEQYF. The whole variable domain, remainder taken from reference TRBV7-9 and TRBJ2-7, is DTGVSQNPRHKITKRGQNVTFRCDPISEHNRLYWYRQTLGQGPEFLTYFQNEAQLEKSRLLSDRFSAERPKGSFSTLEIQRTEQGDSAMYLCASSLGNRERSYEQYFGPGTRLTVT.

The rearrangement joins TRBV7-2 to TRBJ2-4, with 8 bases that match TRBD1. Germline CDR1 and CDR2: SGHTA and FQGNSA. The CDR3 is 15 residues long. V gave up 5 bases and J gave up 7 bases; unmatched junction bases: 10. The CDR3 region has the DNA TGTGCCAGCAGCCCTTTTGACAGGGGCATGAACATTCAGTACTTC. Amino acid sequence: CASSPFDRGMNIQYF.